These 8 T cell receptor beta chains were all obtained from the same sample, sequenced in a study of T cell responses to AZD1222 COVID-19 vaccine. Generated by immunoSEQ multiplex PCR, the TCRdb table keeps only in-frame clones and is missing some. Of approximately 150,000 clones in the sample, about 91% are singletons; the top ten hold about 1.5%. This specimen consisted of peripheral blood, obtained on day 0 of AZD1222 vaccination. Receptors originate from an adult in good health.

V is TRBV7-9 and J is TRBJ1-5; 7 bases fit TRBD1. V lost 4 bases to trimming and J lost 4 bases; unmatched junction nucleotides: 13. This CDR3 is built from 17 residues. CDR1 SEHNR and CDR2 FQNEAQ come from the germline V gene (reference sequence). The DNA of the CDR3 is TGTGCCAGCAGCTCCCAGAGTGGCAGGGGGTGGAATCAGCCCCAGCATTTT. Residues: CASSSQSGRGWNQPQHF.

This chain uses TRBV5-1 with TRBJ1-2; perhaps TRBD1 as D (6 bases). CDR1 is SGHRS and CDR2 is YFSETQ in the germline V gene. CDR3 length: 17 amino acids. V was trimmed by 0 bases and J by 6 bases, leaving 21 bases between them. This CDR3 is CASSLATGRSGANGYTF. CDR3 nucleotide sequence: TGCGCCAGCAGCTTGGCGACGGGAAGGTCAGGGGCGAATGGCTACACCTTC.

V is TRBV7-3 and J is TRBJ2-3; D not certain. V was cut by 5 bases and J by 1 base, with 4 bases left in between. Per the germline V gene, CDR1 is SGHTA and CDR2 is FQGTGA. The length of the CDR3 is 12 residues. The CDR3 protein is CASSPGTDTQYF. Written as DNA, the CDR3 is TGTGCCAGCAGCCCGGGCACAGATACGCAGTATTTT. The full variable domain, rest sourced from reference TRBV7-3 and TRBJ2-3, is GAGVSQTPSNKVTEKGKYVELRCDPISGHTALYWYRQSLGQGPEFLIYFQGTGAADDSGLPNDRFFAVRPEGSVSTLKIQRTERGDSAVYLCASSPGTDTQYFGPGTRLTVL.

This clone was recorded only once. The rearrangement links TRBV4-3 to TRBJ1-2, with D possibly being TRBD1 (5 bases). The ends were cut back, 2 bases at V and 3 bases at J, with 16 bases in the middle. CDR1 is LGHNA and CDR2 is YSLEER in the germline V gene. There are 16 residues in the CDR3. The CDR3 region is CASSQSPHGGDYGYTF. The CDR3 bases are TGCGCCAGCAGCCAATCCCCACATGGGGGGGACTATGGCTACACCTTC.

The rearrangement links TRBV7-5 to TRBJ2-7; the listed D gene, TRBD2, was not tested against the DNA. TRBV7-5 is a listed pseudogene. CDR3 length: 12 residues. The CDR3 DNA sequence: TGTGCCAGAAGCGCCGAGGCCTACGAGCAGTACTTC. Protein product: CARSAEAYEQYF.

The genes are TRBV5-4 and TRBJ2-2; tentative D call: TRBD1 (6 bases). This CDR3 has 17 residues. Germline V gene lookup returns CDR1 SGHNT and CDR2 YYREEE (reference sequence). Trimming left V 3 bases short and J 1 base short, with 16 bases between. In DNA form, the CDR3 reads TGTGCCAGCAGCTCCTTACAGGGAAGGCAGAACACCGGGGAGCTGTTTTTT. Encoded protein: CASSSLQGRQNTGELFF.

The V gene is TRBV12-3 or TRBV12-4, the J gene TRBJ2-7, with D maybe TRBD1 (5 bases). The CDR3 is 13 residues long. V lost 6 bases and J 6 bases, leaving 15 bases between the germline ends. The CDR3 bases are TGTGCCAGCAGCCCCCCAGTAGGGGTCGAGCAGTACTTC. Translating it yields CASSPPVGVEQYF.

V and J are TRBV29-1 and TRBJ1-2; 7 bases are a match to TRBD1. The CDR3 is 13 amino acids. In germline, CDR1 is SQVTM, CDR2 ANQGSEA. V trimming: 4 bases; J trimming: 7 bases; junction bases outside the gene matches: 9. CDR3 bases: TGCAGCGTTGTAATAGGGGGCTTTGGTGGCTACACCTTC. Amino acids: CSVVIGGFGGYTF.